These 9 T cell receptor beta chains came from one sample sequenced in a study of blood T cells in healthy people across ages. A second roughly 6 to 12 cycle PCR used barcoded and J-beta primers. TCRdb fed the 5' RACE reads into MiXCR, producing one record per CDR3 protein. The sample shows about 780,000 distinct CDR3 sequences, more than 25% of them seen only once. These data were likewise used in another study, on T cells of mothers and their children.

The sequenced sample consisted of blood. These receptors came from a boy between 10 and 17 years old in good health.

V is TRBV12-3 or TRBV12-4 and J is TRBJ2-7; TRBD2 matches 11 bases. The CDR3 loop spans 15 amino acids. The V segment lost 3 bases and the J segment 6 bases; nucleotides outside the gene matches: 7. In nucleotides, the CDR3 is TGTGCCAGCAGTTTTGCTAGCGGGGGGCATTCCGAGCAGTACTTC. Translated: CASSFASGGHSEQYF.

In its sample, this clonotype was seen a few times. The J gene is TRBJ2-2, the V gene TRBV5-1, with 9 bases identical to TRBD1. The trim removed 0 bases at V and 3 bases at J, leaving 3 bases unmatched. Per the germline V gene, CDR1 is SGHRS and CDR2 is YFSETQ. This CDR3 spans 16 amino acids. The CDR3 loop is CASSLEGQGYTGELFF. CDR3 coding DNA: TGCGCCAGCAGCTTGGAGGGACAGGGTTACACCGGGGAGCTGTTTTTT. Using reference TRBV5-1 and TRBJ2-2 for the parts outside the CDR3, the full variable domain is KAGVTQTPRYLIKTRGQQVTLSCSPISGHRSVSWYQQTPGQGLQFLFEYFSETQRNKGNFPGRFSGRQFSNSRSEMNVSTLELGDSALYLCASSLEGQGYTGELFFGEGSRLTVL.

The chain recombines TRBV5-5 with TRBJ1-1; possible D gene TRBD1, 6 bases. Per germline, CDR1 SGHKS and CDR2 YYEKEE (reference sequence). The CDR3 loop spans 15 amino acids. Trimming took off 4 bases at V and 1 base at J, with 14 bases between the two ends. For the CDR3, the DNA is TGTGCCAGCAGCCCTGGACAGTGGGGGAACACTGAAGCTTTCTTT. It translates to CASSPGQWGNTEAFF.

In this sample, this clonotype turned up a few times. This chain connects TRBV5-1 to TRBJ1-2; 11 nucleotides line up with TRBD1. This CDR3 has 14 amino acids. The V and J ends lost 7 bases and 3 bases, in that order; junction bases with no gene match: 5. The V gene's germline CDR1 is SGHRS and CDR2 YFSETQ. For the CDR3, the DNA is TGCGCCAGCGGCCGGGACAGGGGGGACTATGGCTACACCTTC. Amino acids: CASGRDRGDYGYTF.

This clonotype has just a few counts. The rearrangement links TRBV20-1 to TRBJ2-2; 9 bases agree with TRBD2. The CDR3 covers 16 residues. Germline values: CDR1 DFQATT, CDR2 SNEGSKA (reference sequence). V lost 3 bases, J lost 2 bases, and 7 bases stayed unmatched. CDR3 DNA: TGCAGTGCTAGGGGTAGCGGGGGAGGAAACACCGGGGAGCTGTTTTTT. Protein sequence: CSARGSGGGNTGELFF.

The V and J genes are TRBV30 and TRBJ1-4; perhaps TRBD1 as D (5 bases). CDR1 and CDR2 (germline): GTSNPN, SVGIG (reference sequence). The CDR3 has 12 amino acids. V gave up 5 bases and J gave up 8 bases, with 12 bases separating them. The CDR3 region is CAWSIGTEKLFF. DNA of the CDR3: TGTGCCTGGTCCATCGGGACCGAAAAACTGTTTTTT.

Here the CDR3 reads CASSMGQFRETQYF. The CDR3 bases are TGTGCCAGCAGTATGGGACAGTTTAGGGAGACCCAGTACTTC. The chain uses TRBV6-5 and TRBJ2-5; 7 bases agree with TRBD1. The V gene's germline CDR1 is MNHEY and CDR2 SVGAGI. V lost 5 bases, J lost 5 bases, and 8 bases stayed unmatched. The CDR3 is 14 residues long.

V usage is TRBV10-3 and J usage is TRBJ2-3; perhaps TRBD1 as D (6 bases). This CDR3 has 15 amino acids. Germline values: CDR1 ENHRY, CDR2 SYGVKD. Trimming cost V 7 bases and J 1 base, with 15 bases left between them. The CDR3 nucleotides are TGTGCCATCACCAAACAGGGAGAGGGCACAGATACGCAGTATTTT. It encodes CAITKQGEGTDTQYF.

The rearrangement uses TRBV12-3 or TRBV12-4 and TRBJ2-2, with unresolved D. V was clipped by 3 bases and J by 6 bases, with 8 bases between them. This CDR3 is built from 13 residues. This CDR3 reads CASSLRIAGELFF. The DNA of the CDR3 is TGTGCCAGCAGTTTGAGAATTGCCGGGGAGCTGTTTTTT.